This TCR beta chain was found in a study of cytomegalovirus exposure and HLA in healthy donors. The CDR3 loop spans 14 amino acids. CDR1 and CDR2 (germline): SGHNT, YYREEE (reference sequence). V lost 2 bases to trimming and J lost 5 bases; unmatched junction nucleotides: 5. The PCR employed 60 Vbeta primers together with 13 Jbeta primers. Sequencing was performed with immunoSEQ multiplex PCR; in TCRdb, only in-frame clones are kept and a portion is missing. Here the sample spans more than 100,000 clones, around 69% being singletons. The TCR sequence derives from a woman in her thirties or forties in good health and CMV-seropositive. Input material: PBMCs. The chain joins TRBV5-4 to TRBJ1-1, with 8 bases lining up with TRBD1. The CDR3 here is CASSFDRGGTEAFF. CDR3 in DNA: TGTGCCAGCAGCTTCGACAGGGGCGGTACTGAAGCTTTCTTT.